What follows are 2 T cell receptor beta chains derived from one specimen sequenced in a study of cytomegalovirus exposure and HLA in healthy donors. The PCR made use of 60 Vbeta and 13 Jbeta primers. The data were produced by immunoSEQ multiplex PCR, yet TCRdb's version contains in-frame clones alone and is incomplete. The table has around 94,000 clones, 50% to 80% seen once; the top ten hold about 3.9%. Material: PBMCs. The receptors here all came from a man aged 25-45 years in good health and CMV-seronegative.

V and J are TRBV7-2 and TRBJ2-5; D not resolved. The CDR3 is made up of 14 amino acids. The V gene's germline CDR1 is SGHTA and CDR2 FQGNSA. V was clipped by 2 bases and J by 0 bases, with 7 bases between them. This CDR3 is CASSLSLNQETQYF. CDR3 nucleotide sequence: TGTGCCAGCAGCTTAAGCCTAAACCAAGAGACCCAGTACTTC.

The J gene is TRBJ1-1, the V gene TRBV7-9; TRBD1 agrees at 7 bases. Trimming took 5 bases from V and 5 from J; bases not matched to a gene: 2. This CDR3 contains 12 residues. The V gene's germline CDR1 is SEHNR and CDR2 FQNEAQ (reference sequence). CDR3 sequence: CASSPGGTEAFF. In DNA form, the CDR3 reads TGTGCCAGCAGCCCAGGGGGTACTGAAGCTTTCTTT.